A selection of T cell receptor beta chains follows, all from one sample in a study of blood T cell repertoires in COVID-19. Sequencing used immunoSEQ multiplex PCR; TCRdb keeps in-frame clones, though not all of them. The sample records about 220,000 clones, roughly 87% being singletons. Sequencing was performed on PBMCs or T cells enriched from blood (not recorded which). All receptors come from a woman younger than 45 with acute COVID-19. Both conserved end residues are part of each CDR3. A D gene is named only where the DNA matches it firmly.

D gene | CDR3 length | J gene | V gene | CDR3 DNA | CDR3 protein
TRBD1 | 16 | TRBJ1-4 | TRBV19 | TGTGCCAGTAGCTTGACAGGGCCCACGACTAATGAAAAACTGTTTTTT | CASSLTGPTTNEKLFF
- | 14 | TRBJ1-1 | TRBV5-6 | TGTGCCAGCAGCAAGGGGCGCCCGAACACTGAAGCTTTCTTT | CASSKGRPNTEAFF
- | 16 | TRBJ1-2 | TRBV4-1 | TGCGCCAGCAGCCAAGGAATAAGCAGGGCTAACTATGGCTACACCTTC | CASSQGISRANYGYTF
- | 14 | TRBJ2-7 | TRBV6-2/TRBV6-3 | TGTGCCAGCAGTTACTCGAAAGCCACCTACGAGCAGTACTTC | CASSYSKATYEQYF
TRBD2 | 16 | TRBJ2-3 | TRBV9 | TGTGCCAGCAGCGTTACTAGCGGGGGGAGCACAGATACGCAGTATTTT | CASSVTSGGSTDTQYF
TRBD2 | 16 | TRBJ2-2 | TRBV7-9 | TGTGCCAGCACCCAGGCGGCTAGCGGGGAGTTCGGGGAGCTGTTTTTT | CASTQAASGEFGELFF
- | 16 | TRBJ1-1 | TRBV5-1 | TGCGCCAGCAGCTTGAGTGTTCAGATTGCGAACACTGAAGCTTTCTTT | CASSLSVQIANTEAFF
TRBD2 | 18 | TRBJ2-2 | TRBV7-6 | TGTGCCAGCAGCCCCAGCTCTAGCGGGGGATCACCCACCGGGGAGCTGTTTTTT | CASSPSSSGGSPTGELFF
- | 12 | TRBJ2-1 | TRBV9 | TGTGCCAGCAGCGTAGCGGGTCTGGGGCAGTTCTTC | CASSVAGLGQFF
TRBD1 | 12 | TRBJ1-2 | TRBV12-3/TRBV12-4 | TGTGCCAGCAGCAGGACAGGGAGTGGCTACACCTTC | CASSRTGSGYTF
- | 14 | TRBJ2-7 | TRBV7-9 | TGTGCCAGCAGCCCGATTCAGGGTTCAGGCGAGCAGTACTTC | CASSPIQGSGEQYF
- | 13 | TRBJ1-2 | TRBV12-3/TRBV12-4 | TGTGCCACTCCCGGGATCTATAACTATGGCTACACCTTC | CATPGIYNYGYTF
- | 14 | TRBJ2-4 | TRBV18 | TGTGCCAGCTCAACCGGGGGATCGAAAAACATTCAGTACTTC | CASSTGGSKNIQYF
- | 15 | TRBJ1-2 | TRBV7-2 | TGTGCCAGCAGCTTAGCGGAGGCAGGATTCTATGGCTACACCTTC | CASSLAEAGFYGYTF
TRBD1 | 12 | TRBJ1-1 | TRBV7-9 | TGTGCCAGCAGCCCGGGACAGCTTGAAGCTTTCTTT | CASSPGQLEAFF
TRBD1 | 15 | TRBJ2-7 | TRBV5-6 | TGTGCCAGCAGCTTGTTAGGGACAGGGGAGTACGAGCAGTACTTC | CASSLLGTGEYEQYF
- | 16 | TRBJ2-3 | TRBV27 | TGTGCCAGCAGTTTATATCAGGGGGGTGATACAGATACGCAGTATTTT | CASSLYQGGDTDTQYF
- | 15 | TRBJ2-5 | TRBV7-2 | TGTGCCAGCAGCCCCCCGGAGGAGTACCAAGAGACCCAGTACTTC | CASSPPEEYQETQYF
- | 13 | TRBJ1-2 | TRBV19 | TGTGCCAGTAGTTTTGGCAGGGTCTATGGCTACACCTTC | CASSFGRVYGYTF
- | 15 | TRBJ2-3 | TRBV10-2 | TGCGCCAGCATGTGGACAGCTCTTAGCACAGATACGCAGTATTTT | CASMWTALSTDTQYF
TRBD1 | 15 | TRBJ2-3 | TRBV5-8 | TGTGCCAGCACCTCCGGGACAGGGAACACAGATACGCAGTATTTT | CASTSGTGNTDTQYF
TRBD1 | 14 | TRBJ1-1 | TRBV12-5 | TGTGCTAGTGGTCCCGGGACAGGGTGGACTGAAGCTTTCTTT | CASGPGTGWTEAFF
- | 14 | TRBJ1-2 | TRBV19 | TGTGCCAGTAGTATTGAAACAGCCTCCTATGGCTACACCTTC | CASSIETASYGYTF